This TCR beta chain was captured by sequencing in a study of blood T cell repertoires in COVID-19. As for the study in general: In each case, the material was cDNA or gDNA derived from T cells, B-cell-depleted T cells, or PBMCs.

This clone showed up just once. Original analysis: Estimation of nucleated cell counts relied on the amplification of reference gene primers. Some clones are missing from TCRdb's copy, which holds only in-frame ones; the method was immunoSEQ multiplex PCR. From that table come the V and J calls and clone size; the DNA was used to work out D and trimming. Altogether more than 50,000 clones are present, approximately 91% being singletons, with the ten largest covering approximately 1.6%. Trimming removed 5 bases from V and 7 bases from J, with 16 bases in between. The CDR3 is 14 amino acids. Germline V gives CDR1 LGHDT, CDR2 YNNKEL (reference sequence).

The V call is TRBV3-1 (or the pseudogene TRBV3-2), the J call TRBJ2-3; TRBD2 might be the D (6 bases). The TCR originated in a human donor in a cohort sampled during active COVID-19. The sequenced sample was peripheral blood. The CDR3 region has the DNA TGTGCCAGCAGCGCCCTCGGGACTTTTCATACGCAGTATTTT. Protein: CASSALGTFHTQYF.